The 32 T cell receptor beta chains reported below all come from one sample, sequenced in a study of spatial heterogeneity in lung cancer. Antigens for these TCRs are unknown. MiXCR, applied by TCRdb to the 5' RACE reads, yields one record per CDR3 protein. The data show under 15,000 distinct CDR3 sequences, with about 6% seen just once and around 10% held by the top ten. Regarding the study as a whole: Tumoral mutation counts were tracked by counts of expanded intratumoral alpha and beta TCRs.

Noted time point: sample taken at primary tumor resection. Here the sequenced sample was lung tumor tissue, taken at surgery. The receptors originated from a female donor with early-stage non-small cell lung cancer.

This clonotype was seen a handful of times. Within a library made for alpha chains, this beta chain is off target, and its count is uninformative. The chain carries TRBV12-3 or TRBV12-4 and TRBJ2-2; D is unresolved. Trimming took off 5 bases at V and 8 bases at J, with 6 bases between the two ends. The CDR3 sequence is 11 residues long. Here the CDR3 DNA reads TGTGCCAGCAGTCCTTTTGGGGAGCTGTTTTTT. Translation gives CASSPFGELFF.

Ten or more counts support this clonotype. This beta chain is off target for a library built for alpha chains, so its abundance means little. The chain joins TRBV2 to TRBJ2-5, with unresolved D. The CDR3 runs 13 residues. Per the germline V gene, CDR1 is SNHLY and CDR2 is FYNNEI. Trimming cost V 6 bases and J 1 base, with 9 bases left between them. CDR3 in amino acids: CASRWSRQETQYF. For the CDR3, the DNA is TGTGCCAGCAGATGGAGTCGCCAAGAGACCCAGTACTTC.

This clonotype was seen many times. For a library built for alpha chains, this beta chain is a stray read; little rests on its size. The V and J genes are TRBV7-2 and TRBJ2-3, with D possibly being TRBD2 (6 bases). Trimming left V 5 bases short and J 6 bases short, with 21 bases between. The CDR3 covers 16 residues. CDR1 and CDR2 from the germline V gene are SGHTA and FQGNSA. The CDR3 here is CASSPRVAGWGDTQYF. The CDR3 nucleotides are TGTGCCAGCAGCCCCCGGGTTGCGGGGTGGGGCGATACGCAGTATTTT.

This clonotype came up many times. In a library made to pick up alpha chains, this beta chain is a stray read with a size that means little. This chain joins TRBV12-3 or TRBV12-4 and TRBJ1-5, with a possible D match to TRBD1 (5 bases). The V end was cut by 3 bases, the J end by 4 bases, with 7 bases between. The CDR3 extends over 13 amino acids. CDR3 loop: CASSFDRNQPQHF. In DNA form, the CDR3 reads TGTGCCAGCAGTTTCGACAGAAATCAGCCCCAGCATTTT.

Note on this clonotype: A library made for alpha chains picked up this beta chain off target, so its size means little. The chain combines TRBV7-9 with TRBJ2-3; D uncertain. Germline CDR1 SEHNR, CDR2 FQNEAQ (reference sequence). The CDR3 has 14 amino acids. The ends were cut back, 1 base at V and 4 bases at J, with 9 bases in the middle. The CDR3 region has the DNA TGTGCCAGCAGCTTAGGAAGGTCGGCAGATACGCAGTATTTT. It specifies CASSLGRSADTQYF.

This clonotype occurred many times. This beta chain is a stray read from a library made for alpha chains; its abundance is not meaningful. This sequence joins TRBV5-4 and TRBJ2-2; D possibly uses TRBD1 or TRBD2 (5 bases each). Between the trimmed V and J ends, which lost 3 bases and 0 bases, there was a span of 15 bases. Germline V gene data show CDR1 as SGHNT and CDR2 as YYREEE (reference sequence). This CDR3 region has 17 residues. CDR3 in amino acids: CASSSFGATANTGELFF. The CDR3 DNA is TGTGCCAGCAGCTCGTTCGGGGCCACCGCGAACACCGGGGAGCTGTTTTTT.

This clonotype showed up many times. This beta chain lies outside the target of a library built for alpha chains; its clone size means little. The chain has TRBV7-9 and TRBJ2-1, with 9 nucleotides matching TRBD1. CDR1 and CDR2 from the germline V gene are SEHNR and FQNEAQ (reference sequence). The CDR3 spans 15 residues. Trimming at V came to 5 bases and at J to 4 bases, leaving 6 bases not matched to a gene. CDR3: CASSQAGQGYNEQFF. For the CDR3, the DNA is TGTGCCAGCAGCCAAGCGGGACAGGGTTACAATGAGCAGTTCTTC.

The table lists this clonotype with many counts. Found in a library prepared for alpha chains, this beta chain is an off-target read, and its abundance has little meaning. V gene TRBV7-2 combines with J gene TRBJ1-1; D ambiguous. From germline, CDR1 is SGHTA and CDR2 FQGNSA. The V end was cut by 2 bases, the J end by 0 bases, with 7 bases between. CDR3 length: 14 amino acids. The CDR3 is CASSLQTVNTEAFF. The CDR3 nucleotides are TGTGCCAGCAGCTTACAGACGGTGAACACTGAAGCTTTCTTT. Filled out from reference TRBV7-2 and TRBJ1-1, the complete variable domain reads GAGVSQSPSNKVTEKGKDVELRCDPISGHTALYWYRQSLGQGLEFLIYFQGNSAPDKSGLPSDRFSAERTGGSVSTLTIQRTQQEDSAVYLCASSLQTVNTEAFFGQGTRLTVV.

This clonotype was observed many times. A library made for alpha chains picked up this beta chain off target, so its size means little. The CDR3 nucleotides read TGTGCCAGCAGCCGTAGCGGTAGCTCCTACAATGAGCAGTTCTTC. Amino acid sequence: CASSRSGSSYNEQFF. V usage is TRBV28 and J usage is TRBJ2-1; a weak D match, TRBD2 (6 bases). The CDR3 has 15 residues. V was clipped by 6 bases and J by 0 bases, with 12 bases between them. Germline assignment: CDR1 MDHEN and CDR2 SYDVKM.

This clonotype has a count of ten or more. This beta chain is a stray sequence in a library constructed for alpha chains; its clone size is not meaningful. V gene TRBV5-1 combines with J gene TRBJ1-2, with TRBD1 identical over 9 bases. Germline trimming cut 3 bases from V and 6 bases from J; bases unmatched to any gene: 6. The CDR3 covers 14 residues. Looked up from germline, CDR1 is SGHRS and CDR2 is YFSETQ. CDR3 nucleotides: TGCGCCAGCAGCTGGGGACAGGGTGAGAATGGCTACACCTTC. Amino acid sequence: CASSWGQGENGYTF.

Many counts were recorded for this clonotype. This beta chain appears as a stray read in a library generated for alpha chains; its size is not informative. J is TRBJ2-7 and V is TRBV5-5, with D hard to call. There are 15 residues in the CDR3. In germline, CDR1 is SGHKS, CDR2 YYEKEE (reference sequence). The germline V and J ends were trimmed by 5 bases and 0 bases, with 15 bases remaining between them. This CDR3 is CASRDQGLSSYEQYF. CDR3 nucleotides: TGTGCCAGCAGAGACCAAGGTTTAAGCTCCTACGAGCAGTACTTC.

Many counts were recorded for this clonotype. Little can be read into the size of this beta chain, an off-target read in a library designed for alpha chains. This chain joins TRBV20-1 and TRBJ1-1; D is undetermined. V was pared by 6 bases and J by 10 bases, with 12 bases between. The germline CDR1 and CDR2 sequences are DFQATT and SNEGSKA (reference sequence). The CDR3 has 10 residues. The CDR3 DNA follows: TGCAGTGCCGCCGTAATCGGAGCTTTCTTT. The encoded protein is CSAAVIGAFF.

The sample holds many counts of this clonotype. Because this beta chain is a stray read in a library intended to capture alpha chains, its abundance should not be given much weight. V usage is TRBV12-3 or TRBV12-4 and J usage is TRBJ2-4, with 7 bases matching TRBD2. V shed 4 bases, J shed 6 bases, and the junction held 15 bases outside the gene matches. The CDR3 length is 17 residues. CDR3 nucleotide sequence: TGTGCCAGCAGTTCCCACAAGACCGGGGGGTACGGAAACATTCAGTACTTC. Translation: CASSSHKTGGYGNIQYF.

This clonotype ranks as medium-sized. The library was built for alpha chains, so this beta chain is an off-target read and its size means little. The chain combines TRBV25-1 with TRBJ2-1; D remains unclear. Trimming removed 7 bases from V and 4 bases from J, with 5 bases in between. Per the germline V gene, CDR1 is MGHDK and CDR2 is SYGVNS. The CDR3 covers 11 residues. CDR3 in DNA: TGTGCCAGCAATAGTTACAATGAGCAGTTCTTC. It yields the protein CASNSYNEQFF. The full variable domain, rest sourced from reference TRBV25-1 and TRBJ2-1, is EADIYQTPRYLVIGTGKKITLECSQTMGHDKMYWYQQDPGMELHLIHYSYGVNSTEKGDLSSESTVSRIRTEHFPLTLESARPSHTSQYLCASNSYNEQFFGPGTRLTVL.

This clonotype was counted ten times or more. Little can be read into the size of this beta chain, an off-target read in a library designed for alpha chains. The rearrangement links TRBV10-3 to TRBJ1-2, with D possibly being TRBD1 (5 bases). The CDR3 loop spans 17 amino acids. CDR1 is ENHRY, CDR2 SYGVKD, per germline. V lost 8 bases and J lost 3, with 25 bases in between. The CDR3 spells CAIRESGGLTAYYGYTF. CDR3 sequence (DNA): TGTGCCATCCGGGAGTCGGGGGGTCTAACCGCCTACTATGGCTACACCTTC.

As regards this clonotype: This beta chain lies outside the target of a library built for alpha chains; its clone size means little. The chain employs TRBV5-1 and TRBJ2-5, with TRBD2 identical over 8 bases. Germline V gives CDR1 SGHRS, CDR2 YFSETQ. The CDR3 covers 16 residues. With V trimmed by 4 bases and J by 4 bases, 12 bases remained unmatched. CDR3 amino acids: CASSPGRAGVPETQYF. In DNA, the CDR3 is TGCGCCAGCAGCCCCGGGCGAGCGGGGGTCCCAGAGACCCAGTACTTC.

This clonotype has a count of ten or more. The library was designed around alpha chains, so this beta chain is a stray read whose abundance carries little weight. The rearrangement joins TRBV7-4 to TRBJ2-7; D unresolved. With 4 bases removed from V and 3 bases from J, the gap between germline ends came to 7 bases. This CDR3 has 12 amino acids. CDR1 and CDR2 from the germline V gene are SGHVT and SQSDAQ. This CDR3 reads CASSSPGYEQYF. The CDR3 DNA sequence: TGTGCCAGCAGCTCACCCGGCTACGAGCAGTACTTC.

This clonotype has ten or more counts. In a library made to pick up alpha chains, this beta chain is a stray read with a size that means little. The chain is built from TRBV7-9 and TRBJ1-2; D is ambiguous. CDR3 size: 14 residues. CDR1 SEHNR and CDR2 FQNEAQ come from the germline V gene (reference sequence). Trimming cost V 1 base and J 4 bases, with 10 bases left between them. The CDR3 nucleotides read TGTGCCAGCAGCTTAGTTCCGAGCATCTATGGCTACACCTTC. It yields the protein CASSLVPSIYGYTF.

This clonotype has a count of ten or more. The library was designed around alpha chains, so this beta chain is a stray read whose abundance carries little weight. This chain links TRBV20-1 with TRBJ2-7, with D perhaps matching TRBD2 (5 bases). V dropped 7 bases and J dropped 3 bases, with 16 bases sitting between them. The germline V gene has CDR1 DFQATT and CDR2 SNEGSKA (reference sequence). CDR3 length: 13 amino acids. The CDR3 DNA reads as TGCAGTGTCCACCGACGGGGTAGCTACGAGCAGTACTTC. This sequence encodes CSVHRRGSYEQYF.

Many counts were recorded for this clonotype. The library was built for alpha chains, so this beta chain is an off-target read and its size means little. The DNA of the CDR3 is TGTGCCAGCAGTTACTCCCCAGCGGGAACTGAAGCTTTCTTT. It yields the protein CASSYSPAGTEAFF. This chain joins TRBV6-5 and TRBJ1-1; D unresolved. This CDR3 spans 14 amino acids. The germline V gene has CDR1 MNHEY and CDR2 SVGAGI. The ends were cut back, 0 bases at V and 5 bases at J, with 10 bases in the middle.

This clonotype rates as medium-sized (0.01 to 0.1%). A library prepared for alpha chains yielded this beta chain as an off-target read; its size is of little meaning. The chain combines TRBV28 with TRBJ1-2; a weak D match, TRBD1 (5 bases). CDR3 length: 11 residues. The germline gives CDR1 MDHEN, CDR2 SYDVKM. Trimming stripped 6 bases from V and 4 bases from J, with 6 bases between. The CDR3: CASSQGYGYTF. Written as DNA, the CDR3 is TGTGCCAGCAGCCAGGGCTATGGCTACACCTTC.

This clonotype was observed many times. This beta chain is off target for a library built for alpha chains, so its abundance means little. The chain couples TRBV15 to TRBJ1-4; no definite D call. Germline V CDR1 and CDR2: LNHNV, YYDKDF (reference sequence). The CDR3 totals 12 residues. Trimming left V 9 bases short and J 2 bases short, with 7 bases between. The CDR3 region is CATGRTNEKLFF. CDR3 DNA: TGTGCCACAGGACGGACTAATGAAAAACTGTTTTTT.

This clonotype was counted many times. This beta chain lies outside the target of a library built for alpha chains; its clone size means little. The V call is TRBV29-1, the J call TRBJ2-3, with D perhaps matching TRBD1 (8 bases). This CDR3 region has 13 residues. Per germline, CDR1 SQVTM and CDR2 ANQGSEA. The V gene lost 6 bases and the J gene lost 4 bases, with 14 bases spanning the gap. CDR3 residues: CSVQGGIADTQYF. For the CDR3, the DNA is TGCAGCGTACAGGGGGGGATCGCAGATACGCAGTATTTT.

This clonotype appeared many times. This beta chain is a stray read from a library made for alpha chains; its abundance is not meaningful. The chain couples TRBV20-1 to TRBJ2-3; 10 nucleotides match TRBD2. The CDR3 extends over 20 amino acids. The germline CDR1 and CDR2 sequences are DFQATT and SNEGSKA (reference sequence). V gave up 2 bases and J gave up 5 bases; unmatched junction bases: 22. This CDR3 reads CSARTGRWEVAGGREDTQYF. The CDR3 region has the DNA TGCAGTGCTAGAACCGGACGGTGGGAAGTAGCGGGGGGCCGTGAAGATACGCAGTATTTT.

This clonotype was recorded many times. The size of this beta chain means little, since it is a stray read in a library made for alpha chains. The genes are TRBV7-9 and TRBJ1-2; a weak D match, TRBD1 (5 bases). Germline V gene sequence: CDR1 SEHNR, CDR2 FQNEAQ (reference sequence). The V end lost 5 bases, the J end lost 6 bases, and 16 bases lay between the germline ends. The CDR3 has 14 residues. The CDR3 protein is CASSRDVGIHGYTF. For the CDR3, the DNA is TGTGCCAGCAGCCGGGACGTAGGTATACATGGCTACACCTTC.

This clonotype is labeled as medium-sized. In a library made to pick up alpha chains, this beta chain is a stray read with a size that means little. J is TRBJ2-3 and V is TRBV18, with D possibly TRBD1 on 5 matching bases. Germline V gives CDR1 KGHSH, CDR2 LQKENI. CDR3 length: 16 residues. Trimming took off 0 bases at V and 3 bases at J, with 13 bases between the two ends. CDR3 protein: CASSPPVQGWTDTQYF. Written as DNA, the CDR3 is TGTGCCAGCTCACCACCAGTGCAGGGCTGGACAGATACGCAGTATTTT.

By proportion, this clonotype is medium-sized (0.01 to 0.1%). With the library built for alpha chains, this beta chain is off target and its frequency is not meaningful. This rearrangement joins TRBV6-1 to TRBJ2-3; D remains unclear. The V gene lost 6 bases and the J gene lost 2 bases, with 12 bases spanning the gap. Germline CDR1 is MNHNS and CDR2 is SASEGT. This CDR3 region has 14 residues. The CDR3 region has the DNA TGTGCCAGCAGCGTCATTCCGAACACAGATACGCAGTATTTT. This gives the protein CASSVIPNTDTQYF.

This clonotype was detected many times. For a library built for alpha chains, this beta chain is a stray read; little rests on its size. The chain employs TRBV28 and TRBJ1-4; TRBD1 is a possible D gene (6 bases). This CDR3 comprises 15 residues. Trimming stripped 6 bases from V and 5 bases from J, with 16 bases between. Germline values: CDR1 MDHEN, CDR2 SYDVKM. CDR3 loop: CASRPGTPRNEKLFF. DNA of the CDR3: TGTGCCAGCAGGCCGGGGACACCCAGGAATGAAAAACTGTTTTTT.

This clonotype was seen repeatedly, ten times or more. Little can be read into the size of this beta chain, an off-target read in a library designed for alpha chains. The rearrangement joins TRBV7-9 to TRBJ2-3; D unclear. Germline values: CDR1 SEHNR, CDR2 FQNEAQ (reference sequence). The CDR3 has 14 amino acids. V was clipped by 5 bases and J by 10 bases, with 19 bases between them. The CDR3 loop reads CASSLPGLGRAQYF. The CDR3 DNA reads TGTGCCAGCAGCCTTCCGGGTCTAGGGCGCGCGCAGTATTTT. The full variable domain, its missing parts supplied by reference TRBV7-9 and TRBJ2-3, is DTGVSQNPRHKITKRGQNVTFRCDPISEHNRLYWYRQTLGQGPEFLTYFQNEAQLEKSRLLSDRFSAERPKGSFSTLEIQRTEQGDSAMYLCASSLPGLGRAQYFGPGTRLTVL.

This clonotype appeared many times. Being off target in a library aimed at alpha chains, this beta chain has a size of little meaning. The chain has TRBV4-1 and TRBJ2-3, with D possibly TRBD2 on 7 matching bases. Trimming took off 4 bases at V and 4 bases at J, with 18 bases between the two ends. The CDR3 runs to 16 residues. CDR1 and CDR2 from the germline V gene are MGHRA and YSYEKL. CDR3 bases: TGCGCCAGCAGCCGATCGGGCGGGGGCGAATCAGATACGCAGTATTTT. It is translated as CASSRSGGGESDTQYF.

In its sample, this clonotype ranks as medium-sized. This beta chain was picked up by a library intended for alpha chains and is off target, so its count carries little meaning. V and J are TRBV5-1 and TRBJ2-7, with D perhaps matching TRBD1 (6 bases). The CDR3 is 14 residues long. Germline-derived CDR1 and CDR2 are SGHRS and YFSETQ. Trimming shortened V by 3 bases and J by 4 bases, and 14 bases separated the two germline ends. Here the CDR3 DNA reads TGCGCCAGCAGCTCCGGACAGCTACCTTACGAGCAGTACTTC. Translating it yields CASSSGQLPYEQYF.

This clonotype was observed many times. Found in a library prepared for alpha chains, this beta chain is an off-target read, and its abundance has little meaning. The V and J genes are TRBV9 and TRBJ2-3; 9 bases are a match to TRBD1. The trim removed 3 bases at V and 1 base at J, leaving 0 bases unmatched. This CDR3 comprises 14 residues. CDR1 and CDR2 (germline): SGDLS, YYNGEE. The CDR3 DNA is TGTGCCAGCAGCGGGGACAGGGGCACAGATACGCAGTATTTT. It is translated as CASSGDRGTDTQYF.